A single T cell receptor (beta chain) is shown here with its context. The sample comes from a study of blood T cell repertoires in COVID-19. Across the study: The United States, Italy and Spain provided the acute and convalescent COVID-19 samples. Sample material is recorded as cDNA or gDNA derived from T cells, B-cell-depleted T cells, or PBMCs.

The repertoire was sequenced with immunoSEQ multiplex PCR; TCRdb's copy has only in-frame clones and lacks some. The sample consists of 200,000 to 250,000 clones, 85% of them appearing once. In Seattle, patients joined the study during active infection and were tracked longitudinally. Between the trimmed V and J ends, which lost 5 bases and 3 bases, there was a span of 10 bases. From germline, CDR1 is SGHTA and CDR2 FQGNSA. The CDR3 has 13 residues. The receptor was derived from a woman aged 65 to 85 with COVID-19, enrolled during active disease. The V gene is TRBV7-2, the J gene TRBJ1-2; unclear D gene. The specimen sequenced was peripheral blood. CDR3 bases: TGTGCCAGCAGCCCTGTCCGGGACTATGGCTACACCTTC. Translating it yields CASSPVRDYGYTF.